This TCR beta chain came from a study of cytomegalovirus exposure and HLA in healthy donors. Unmatched junction bases numbered 18, after V lost 10 bases and J lost 6 bases. Germline lookup yields CDR1 MGHDK and CDR2 SYGVNS. The CDR3 contains 17 residues. To note about this clone: Its antigen is unidentified.

PCR amplification relied on 60 Vbeta primers (plus 13 Jbeta primers). Some clones are missing from TCRdb's copy, which holds only in-frame ones; the method was immunoSEQ multiplex PCR. The data show 250,000 or so clones, around nine tenths seen once. Study results and caveats: Donors were assumed by presence/absence analyses to have roughly uniform sequencing depth. A later analysis linked a missense variant in DCLRE1C to the trimming of TCR beta V and J genes. Only CMV serostatus was available as immune exposure information. A few V segments could not be told apart, such as TRBV6-2 and TRBV6-3, and were left out.

This sequence joins TRBV25-1 and TRBJ1-4; 9 nucleotides agree with TRBD1. Material for sequencing was PBMCs. The clonotype comes from a girl aged 2 to 9 in good health and CMV-seronegative. DNA of the CDR3: TGTGCCACCAGACCGCCGCGGACAGGGGTTTTAGATGAAAAACTGTTTTTT. It specifies CATRPPRTGVLDEKLFF.